This TCR beta chain was observed in a study of CD8 T cells in ankylosing spondylitis. Findings of the study overall: It was reported that disease-linked clones were significantly enriched in matched ankylosing spondylitis synovial fluid. With a CD8+ phenotype, disease-linked clones were relatively rare in peripheral blood. Characteristic, it appeared, of ankylosing spondylitis blood was a TCR beta motif of several highly homologous variants. Past research had described some motif variants in reactive arthritis synovial fluid and blood.

About this clonotype: The antigen remains undetermined.

The CDR3 covers 13 residues. With 1 base removed from V and 7 bases from J, the gap between germline ends came to 10 bases. Making use of molecular barcodes, quantitative 5'-RACE generated TCR beta libraries. TCRdb fed the 5' RACE reads into MiXCR, producing one record per CDR3 protein. The sample consists of about 220,000 distinct CDR3 sequences, 6% to 8% of them appearing once. The chain recombines TRBV12-3 or TRBV12-4 with TRBJ2-5; D not resolved. The sequenced sample consisted of blood, either unsorted or a sorted T cell fraction (not recorded which). This TCR came from a male donor with ankylosing spondylitis. The CDR3 DNA reads TGTGCCAGCAGTTTAGACAGACCCGGGACCCAGTACTTC. Translated: CASSLDRPGTQYF.